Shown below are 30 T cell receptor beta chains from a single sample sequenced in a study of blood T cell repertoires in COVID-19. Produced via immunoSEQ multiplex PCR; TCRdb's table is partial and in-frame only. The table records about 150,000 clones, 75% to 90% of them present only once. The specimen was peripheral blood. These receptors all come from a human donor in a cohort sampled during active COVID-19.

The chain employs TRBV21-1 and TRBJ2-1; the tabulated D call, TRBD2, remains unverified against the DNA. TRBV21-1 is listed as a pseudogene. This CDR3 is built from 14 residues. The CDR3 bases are TGTGCCAGCAGCAAAGCGGGCAGGGAGGATGAGCAGTTCTTC. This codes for CASSKAGREDEQFF.

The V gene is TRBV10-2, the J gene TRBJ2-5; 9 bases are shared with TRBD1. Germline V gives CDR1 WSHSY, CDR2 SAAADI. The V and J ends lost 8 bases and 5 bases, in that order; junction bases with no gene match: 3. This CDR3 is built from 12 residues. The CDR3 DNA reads TGCGCCAGCCAAGGACAGGGGGAGACCCAGTACTTC. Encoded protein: CASQGQGETQYF.

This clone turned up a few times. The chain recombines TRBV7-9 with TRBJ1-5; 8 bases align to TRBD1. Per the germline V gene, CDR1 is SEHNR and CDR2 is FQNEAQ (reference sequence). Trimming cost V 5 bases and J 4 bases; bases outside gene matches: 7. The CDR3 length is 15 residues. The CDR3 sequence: CASSPIGQGNQPQHF. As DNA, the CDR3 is TGTGCCAGCAGCCCCATTGGACAGGGAAATCAGCCCCAGCATTTT.

The CDR3: CAASDPRSGYTF. CDR3 bases: TGTGCCGCTTCCGATCCGAGGTCTGGCTACACCTTC. The chain is built from TRBV27 and TRBJ1-2; D remains unclear. V lost 11 bases and J 7 bases, leaving 17 bases between the germline ends. The CDR3 loop spans 12 amino acids. The germline gives CDR1 MNHEY, CDR2 SMNVEV (reference sequence).

DNA for the CDR3: TGTGCCAGCAGCCAGGCACAGGGCTATGGCTACACCTTC. Encoded protein: CASSQAQGYGYTF. V usage is TRBV4-2 and J usage is TRBJ1-2, with a possible D match to TRBD1 (6 bases). Germline V gene sequence: CDR1 LGHNA, CDR2 YNFKEQ. CDR3 length: 13 amino acids. Trimming stripped 3 bases from V and 4 bases from J, with 9 bases between.

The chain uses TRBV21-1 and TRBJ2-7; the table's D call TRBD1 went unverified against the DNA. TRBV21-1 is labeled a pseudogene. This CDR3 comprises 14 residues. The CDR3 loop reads CASTFRQGSYEQYF. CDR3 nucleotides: TGTGCCAGCACCTTCCGACAGGGCTCCTACGAGCAGTACTTC.

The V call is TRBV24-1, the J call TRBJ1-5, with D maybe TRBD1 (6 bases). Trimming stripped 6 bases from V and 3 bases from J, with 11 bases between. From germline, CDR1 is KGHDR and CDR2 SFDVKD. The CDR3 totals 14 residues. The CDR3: CATSHRAHNQPQHF. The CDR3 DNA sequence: TGTGCCACCAGTCACAGGGCCCACAATCAGCCCCAGCATTTT.

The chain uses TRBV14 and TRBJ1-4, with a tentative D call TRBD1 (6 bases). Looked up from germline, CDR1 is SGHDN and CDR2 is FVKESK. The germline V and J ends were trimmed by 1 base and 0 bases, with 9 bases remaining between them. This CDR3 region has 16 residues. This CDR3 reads CASSQAGQSTNEKLFF. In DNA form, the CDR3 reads TGTGCCAGCAGCCAAGCCGGACAGTCAACTAATGAAAAACTGTTTTTT. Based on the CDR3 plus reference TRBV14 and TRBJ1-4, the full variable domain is EAGVTQFPSHSVIEKGQTVTLRCDPISGHDNLYWYRRVMGKEIKFLLHFVKESKQDESGMPNNRFLAERTGGTYSTLKVQPAELEDSGVYFCASSQAGQSTNEKLFFGSGTQLSVL.

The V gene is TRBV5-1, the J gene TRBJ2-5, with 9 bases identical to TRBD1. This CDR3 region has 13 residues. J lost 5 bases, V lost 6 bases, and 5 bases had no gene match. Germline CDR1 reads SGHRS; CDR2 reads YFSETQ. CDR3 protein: CASTTGGGETQYF. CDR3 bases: TGCGCCAGCACCACAGGGGGCGGGGAGACCCAGTACTTC.

The CDR3 bases are TGTGCCAGCATAACGGCGGGACAGGGGTACAATGAGCAGTTCTTC. Its translation: CASITAGQGYNEQFF. The rearrangement links TRBV6-5 to TRBJ2-1; 10 positions agree with TRBD1. This CDR3 has 15 residues. V lost 7 bases to trimming and J lost 4 bases; unmatched junction nucleotides: 7. CDR1 MNHEY and CDR2 SVGAGI come from the germline V gene.

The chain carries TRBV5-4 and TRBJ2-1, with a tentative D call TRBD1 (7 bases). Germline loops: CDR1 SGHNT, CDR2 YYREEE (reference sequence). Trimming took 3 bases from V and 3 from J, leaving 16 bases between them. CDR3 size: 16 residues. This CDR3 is CASSSPRGQFYNEQFF. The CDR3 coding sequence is TGTGCCAGCAGCTCACCGCGGGGACAGTTCTACAATGAGCAGTTCTTC.

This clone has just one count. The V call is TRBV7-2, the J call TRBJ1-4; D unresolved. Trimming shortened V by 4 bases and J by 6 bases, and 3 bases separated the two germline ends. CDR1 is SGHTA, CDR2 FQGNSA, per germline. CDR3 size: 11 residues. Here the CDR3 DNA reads TGTGCCAGCAGCTCCTATGAAAAACTGTTTTTT. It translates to CASSSYEKLFF.

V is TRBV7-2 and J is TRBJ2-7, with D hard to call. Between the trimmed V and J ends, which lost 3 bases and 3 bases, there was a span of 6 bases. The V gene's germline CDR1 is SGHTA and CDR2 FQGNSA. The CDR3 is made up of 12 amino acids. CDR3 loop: CASSLSGYEQYF. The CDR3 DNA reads TGTGCCAGCAGCTTGTCAGGCTACGAGCAGTACTTC. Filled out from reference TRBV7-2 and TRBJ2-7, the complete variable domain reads GAGVSQSPSNKVTEKGKDVELRCDPISGHTALYWYRQSLGQGLEFLIYFQGNSAPDKSGLPSDRFSAERTGGSVSTLTIQRTQQEDSAVYLCASSLSGYEQYFGPGTRLTVT.

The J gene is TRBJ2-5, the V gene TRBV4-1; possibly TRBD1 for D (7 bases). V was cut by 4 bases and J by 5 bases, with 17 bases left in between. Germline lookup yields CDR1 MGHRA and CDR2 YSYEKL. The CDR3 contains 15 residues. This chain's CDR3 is CASSPQEGAGETQYF. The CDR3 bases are TGCGCCAGCAGCCCCCAGGAGGGGGCTGGTGAGACCCAGTACTTC.

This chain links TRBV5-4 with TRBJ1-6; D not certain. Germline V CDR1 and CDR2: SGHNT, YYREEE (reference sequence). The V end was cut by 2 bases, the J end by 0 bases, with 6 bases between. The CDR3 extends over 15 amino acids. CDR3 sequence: CASSFRSSYNSPLHF. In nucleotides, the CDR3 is TGTGCCAGCAGCTTCAGAAGCTCCTATAATTCACCCCTCCACTTT.

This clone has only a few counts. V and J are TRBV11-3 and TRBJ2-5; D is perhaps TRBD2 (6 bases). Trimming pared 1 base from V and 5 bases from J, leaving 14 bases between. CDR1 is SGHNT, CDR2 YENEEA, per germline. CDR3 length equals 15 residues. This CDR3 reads CASSLAGGRMETQYF. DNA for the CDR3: TGTGCCAGCAGCTTAGCTGGGGGGAGGATGGAGACCCAGTACTTC.

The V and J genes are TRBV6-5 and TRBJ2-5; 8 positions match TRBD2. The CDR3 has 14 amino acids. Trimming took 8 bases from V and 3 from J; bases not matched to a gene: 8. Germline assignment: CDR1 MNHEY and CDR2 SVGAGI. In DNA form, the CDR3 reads TGTGCCAGCTTTGGAGCGGGGGCCAAAGAGACCCAGTACTTC. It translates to CASFGAGAKETQYF.

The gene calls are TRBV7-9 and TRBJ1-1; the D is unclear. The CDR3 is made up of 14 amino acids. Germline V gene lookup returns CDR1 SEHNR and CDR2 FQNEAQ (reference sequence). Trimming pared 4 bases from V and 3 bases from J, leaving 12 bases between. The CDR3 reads CASSSLGGDTEAFF. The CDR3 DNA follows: TGTGCCAGCAGCTCCCTAGGCGGGGACACTGAAGCTTTCTTT.

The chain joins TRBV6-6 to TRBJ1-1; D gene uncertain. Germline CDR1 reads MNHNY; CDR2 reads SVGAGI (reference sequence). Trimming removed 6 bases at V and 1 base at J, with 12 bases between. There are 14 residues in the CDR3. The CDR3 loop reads CASSLVTGNTEAFF. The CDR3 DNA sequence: TGTGCCAGCAGCTTAGTTACGGGGAACACTGAAGCTTTCTTT.

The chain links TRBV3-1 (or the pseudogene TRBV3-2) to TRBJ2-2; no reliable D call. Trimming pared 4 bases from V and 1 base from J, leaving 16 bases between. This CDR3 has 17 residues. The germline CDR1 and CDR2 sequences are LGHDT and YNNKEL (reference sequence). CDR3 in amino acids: CASSPQYGGKNTGELFF. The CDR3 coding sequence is TGTGCCAGCAGCCCCCAGTACGGCGGAAAGAACACCGGGGAGCTGTTTTTT.

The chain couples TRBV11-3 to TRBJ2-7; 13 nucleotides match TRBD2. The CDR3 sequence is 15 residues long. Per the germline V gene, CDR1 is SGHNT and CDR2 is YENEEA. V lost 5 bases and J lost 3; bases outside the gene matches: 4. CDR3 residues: CASSMGLAGYYEQYF. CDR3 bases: TGTGCCAGCAGCATGGGACTAGCGGGATACTACGAGCAGTACTTC.

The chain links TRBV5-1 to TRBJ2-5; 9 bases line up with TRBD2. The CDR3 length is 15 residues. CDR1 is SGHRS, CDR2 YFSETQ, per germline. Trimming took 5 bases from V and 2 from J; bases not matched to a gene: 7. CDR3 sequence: CASSRPGLAQETQYF. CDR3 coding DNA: TGCGCCAGCAGTAGACCGGGACTAGCACAAGAGACCCAGTACTTC.

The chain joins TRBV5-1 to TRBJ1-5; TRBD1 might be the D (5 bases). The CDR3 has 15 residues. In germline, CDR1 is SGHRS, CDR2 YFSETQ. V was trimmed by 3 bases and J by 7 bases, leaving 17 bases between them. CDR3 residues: CASSWGGAGEQPQHF. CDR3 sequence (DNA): TGCGCCAGCAGCTGGGGAGGGGCTGGTGAGCAGCCCCAGCATTTT.

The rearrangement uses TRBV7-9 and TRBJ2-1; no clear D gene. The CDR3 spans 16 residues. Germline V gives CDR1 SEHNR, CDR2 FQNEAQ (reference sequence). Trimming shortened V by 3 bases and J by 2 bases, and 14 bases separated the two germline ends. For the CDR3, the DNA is TGTGCCAGCAGCTTCTACGAGGCGGTTACCTACAATGAGCAGTTCTTC. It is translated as CASSFYEAVTYNEQFF.

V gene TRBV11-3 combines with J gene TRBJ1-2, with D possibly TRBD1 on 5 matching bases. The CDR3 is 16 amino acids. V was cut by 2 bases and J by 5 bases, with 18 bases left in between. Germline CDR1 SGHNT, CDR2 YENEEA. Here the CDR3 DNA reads TGTGCCAGCAGCTTACTCCGTAACGACAGAGCGTATGGCTACACCTTC. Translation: CASSLLRNDRAYGYTF.

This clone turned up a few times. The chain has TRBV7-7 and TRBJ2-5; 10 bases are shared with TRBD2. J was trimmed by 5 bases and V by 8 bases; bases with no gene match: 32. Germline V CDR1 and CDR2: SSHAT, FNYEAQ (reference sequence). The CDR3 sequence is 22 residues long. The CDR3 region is CASLERLPRAHIAGGPWETQYF. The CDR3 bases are TGTGCCAGCCTAGAAAGATTACCCAGGGCACACATAGCGGGAGGCCCCTGGGAGACCCAGTACTTC.

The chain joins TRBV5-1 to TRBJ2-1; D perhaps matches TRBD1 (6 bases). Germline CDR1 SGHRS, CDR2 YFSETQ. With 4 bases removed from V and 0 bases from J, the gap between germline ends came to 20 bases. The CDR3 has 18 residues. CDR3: CASSTGGNRVFSYNEQFF. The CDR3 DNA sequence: TGCGCCAGCAGCACTGGTGGCAACAGGGTATTCTCCTACAATGAGCAGTTCTTC.

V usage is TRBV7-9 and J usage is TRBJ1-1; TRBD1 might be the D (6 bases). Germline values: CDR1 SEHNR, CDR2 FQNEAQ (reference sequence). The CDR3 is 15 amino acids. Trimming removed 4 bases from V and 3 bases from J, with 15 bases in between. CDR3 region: CASSSRGGGYTEAFF. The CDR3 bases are TGTGCCAGCAGCTCCCGGGGGGGCGGCTACACTGAAGCTTTCTTT.

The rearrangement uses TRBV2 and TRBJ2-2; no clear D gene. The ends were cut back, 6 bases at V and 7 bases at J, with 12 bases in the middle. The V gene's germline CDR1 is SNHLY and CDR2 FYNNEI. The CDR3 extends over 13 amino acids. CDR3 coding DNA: TGTGCCAGCAGCCGGCGACACCTCGGGGAGCTGTTTTTT. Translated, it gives CASSRRHLGELFF.

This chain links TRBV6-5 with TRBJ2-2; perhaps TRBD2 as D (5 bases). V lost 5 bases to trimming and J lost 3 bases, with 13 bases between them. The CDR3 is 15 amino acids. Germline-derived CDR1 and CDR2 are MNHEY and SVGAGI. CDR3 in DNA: TGTGCCAGCAGTCAGACCTCTAGCTACACCGGGGAGCTGTTTTTT. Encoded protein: CASSQTSSYTGELFF.